Below, 20 T cell receptor beta chains from the same sample are listed, as sequenced in a study of blood T cell repertoires in COVID-19. Sequencing was performed with immunoSEQ multiplex PCR; in TCRdb, only in-frame clones are kept and a portion is missing. This repertoire shows about 220,000 clones, roughly 84% found once; its top ten account for approximately 6.8%. Sequenced material: PBMCs or T cells enriched from blood (not recorded which). The receptors derive from a woman aged 40 to 50 who had recovered from COVID-19.

The rearrangement uses TRBV5-5 and TRBJ1-4; D uncertain. CDR1 SGHKS and CDR2 YYEKEE come from the germline V gene (reference sequence). The V end was cut by 0 bases, the J end by 0 bases, with 18 bases between. This CDR3 spans 19 amino acids. CDR3 loop: CASSLVRFKLAATNEKLFF. The CDR3 DNA sequence: TGTGCCAGCAGCTTGGTCAGGTTCAAGTTGGCCGCAACTAATGAAAAACTGTTTTTT.

CDR3 in DNA: TGTGCCAGCAGCGTACCTCACAGTAATCAGCCCCAGCATTTT. The encoded protein is CASSVPHSNQPQHF. The rearrangement joins TRBV9 to TRBJ1-5; D remains unclear. Germline V gene data show CDR1 as SGDLS and CDR2 as YYNGEE. The CDR3 sequence is 14 residues long. Trimming pared 1 base from V and 4 bases from J, leaving 9 bases between.

The chain links TRBV3-1 (or the pseudogene TRBV3-2) to TRBJ2-7; TRBD2 agrees at 8 bases. The ends lost 3 bases at V and 9 bases at J; junction bases unmatched: 10. Germline V gives CDR1 LGHDT, CDR2 YNNKEL (reference sequence). CDR3 length: 14 amino acids. The CDR3 sequence: CASSQTGLDKRQYF. In nucleotides, the CDR3 is TGTGCCAGCAGCCAGACGGGACTAGATAAGCGGCAGTACTTC.

The chain recombines TRBV27 with TRBJ1-3, with TRBD1 as a possible D gene (5 bases). The length of the CDR3 is 13 residues. Germline loops: CDR1 MNHEY, CDR2 SMNVEV (reference sequence). The ends were cut back, 8 bases at V and 1 base at J, with 9 bases in the middle. The CDR3 loop reads CASQGNSGNTIYF. CDR3 coding DNA: TGTGCCAGCCAGGGAAATTCTGGAAACACCATATATTTT.

The chain uses TRBV12-5 and TRBJ2-1; D perhaps matches TRBD1 (5 bases). Germline loops: CDR1 LGHNT, CDR2 FRNRAP. Trimming shortened V by 1 base and J by 6 bases, and 13 bases separated the two germline ends. CDR3 size: 15 residues. CDR3 loop: CASGLGRAHVNEQFF. In nucleotides, the CDR3 is TGTGCTAGTGGTTTGGGCAGGGCCCATGTCAATGAGCAGTTCTTC.

Turning to this clone: This CDR3 is also generated by other DNA sequences in the sample. V gene TRBV2 combines with J gene TRBJ2-7, with 8 nucleotides matching TRBD2. The CDR3 length is 16 residues. The ends lost 1 base at V and 0 bases at J; junction bases unmatched: 5. Germline CDR1 SNHLY, CDR2 FYNNEI. The CDR3 bases are TGTGCCAGCAGTGAAGGGCGCGGGGGGCGCTCCTACGAGCAGTACGTC. Its translation: CASSEGRGGRSYEQYV.

This clone was observed once. The chain is built from TRBV29-1 and TRBJ2-2; the match to TRBD2 covers 15 bases. After removal of 3 bases from V and 7 bases from J, the junction contained 6 bases not matched to a gene. In germline, CDR1 is SQVTM, CDR2 ANQGSEA. The CDR3 totals 16 residues. The CDR3 DNA is TGCAGCGTTGAGGGGACTAGCGGGGGGCATATCGGGGAGCTGTTTTTT. Translating it yields CSVEGTSGGHIGELFF.

This clone showed up just once. The J gene is TRBJ2-2, the V gene TRBV7-8; tentatively, D is TRBD1 (6 bases). Looked up from germline, CDR1 is SGHVS and CDR2 is FQNEAQ. V lost 5 bases, J lost 7 bases, and 17 bases lay in between. The CDR3 is 15 amino acids. CDR3 region: CASSLAAATGGELFF. The CDR3 bases are TGTGCCAGCAGCCTGGCGGCTGCGACAGGCGGGGAGCTGTTTTTT. Together with reference TRBV7-8 and TRBJ2-2, the CDR3 gives the full variable domain: GAGVSQSPRYKVAKRGQDVALRCDPISGHVSLFWYQQALGQGPEFLTYFQNEAQLDKSGLPSDRFFAERPEGSVSTLKIQRTQQEDSAVYLCASSLAAATGGELFFGEGSRLTVL.

This clone was recorded at least ten times. CDR3 bases: TGTGCCAGCAGTGAATGGACAGGGGGCGAAAAACTGTTTTTT. Translation: CASSEWTGGEKLFF. The genes are TRBV25-1 and TRBJ1-4; TRBD1 matches at 11 bases. The CDR3 is 14 amino acids. CDR1 and CDR2 (germline): MGHDK, SYGVNS. V lost 1 base and J lost 8; bases outside the gene matches: 0. Full variable domain (remainder filled in from reference TRBV25-1 and TRBJ1-4): EADIYQTPRYLVIGTGKKITLECSQTMGHDKMYWYQQDPGMELHLIHYSYGVNSTEKGDLSSESTVSRIRTEHFPLTLESARPSHTSQYLCASSEWTGGEKLFFGSGTQLSVL.

The chain carries TRBV19 and TRBJ2-3, with a tentative D call TRBD1 (6 bases). There are 15 residues in the CDR3. CDR1 and CDR2 (germline): LNHDA, SQIVND (reference sequence). V was clipped by 7 bases and J by 1 base, with 15 bases between them. Here the CDR3 reads CASTPRDTRTDTQYF. The CDR3 DNA is TGTGCCAGTACACCTAGGGACACCCGCACAGATACGCAGTATTTT.

The gene calls are TRBV11-3 and TRBJ2-7, with 9 nucleotides matching TRBD2. The J segment lost 2 bases and the V segment lost 0 bases, leaving 11 bases of the junction unmatched. Germline values: CDR1 SGHNT, CDR2 YENEEA. The CDR3 runs 18 residues. Here the CDR3 reads CASSLDRAGGPGTYEQYV. The CDR3 bases are TGTGCCAGCAGCTTAGATAGGGCGGGAGGGCCCGGTACCTACGAGCAGTACGTC.

The rearrangement joins TRBV5-4 to TRBJ1-1; maybe TRBD1 (6 bases). V gave up 3 bases and J gave up 0 bases, with 12 bases separating them. The CDR3 consists of 15 residues. The germline V gene encodes CDR1 SGHNT and CDR2 YYREEE (reference sequence). CDR3 sequence: CASSYQGLMNTEAFF. DNA of the CDR3: TGTGCCAGCAGCTACCAGGGGCTGATGAACACTGAAGCTTTCTTT.

This rearrangement joins TRBV10-3 to TRBJ1-1, with 7 bases that match TRBD1. Trimming removed 0 bases from V and 3 bases from J; junction bases left unmatched: 4. Germline CDR1 and CDR2: ENHRY and SYGVKD. The CDR3 is 15 residues long. The DNA for the CDR3 is TGTGCCATCAGTGAGTCGTCAACAGGGGACACTGAAGCTTTCTTT. It is translated as CAISESSTGDTEAFF.

J is TRBJ1-2 and V is TRBV19; D might be TRBD1 (5 bases). The CDR3 runs to 15 residues. Trimming removed 5 bases at V and 5 bases at J, with 18 bases between. CDR1 is LNHDA, CDR2 SQIVND, per germline (reference sequence). CDR3 sequence reads: CASSAGHTRRYGYTF. The CDR3 DNA reads as TGTGCCAGTAGTGCCGGACACACCAGAAGGTATGGCTACACCTTC.

The chain employs TRBV27 and TRBJ2-1, with 10 bases aligning to TRBD2. The ends lost 6 bases at V and 3 bases at J; junction bases unmatched: 8. CDR1 MNHEY and CDR2 SMNVEV come from the germline V gene (reference sequence). This CDR3 has 16 residues. CDR3 residues: CASSHTSGNNYNEQFF. CDR3 DNA: TGTGCCAGCAGCCACACTAGCGGGAACAACTACAATGAGCAGTTCTTC.

The chain is built from TRBV7-2 and TRBJ1-4; D is possibly TRBD1 (6 bases). V was cut by 5 bases and J by 8 bases, with 15 bases left in between. The CDR3 loop spans 14 amino acids. CDR1 and CDR2 from the germline V gene are SGHTA and FQGNSA. DNA for the CDR3: TGTGCCAGCAGCCCTACAGGGTTGGTAGAAAAACTGTTTTTT. Its protein is CASSPTGLVEKLFF.

The chain employs TRBV19 and TRBJ2-1; 9 nucleotides agree with TRBD2. From germline, CDR1 is LNHDA and CDR2 SQIVND (reference sequence). There are 14 residues in the CDR3. V dropped 10 bases and J dropped 6; count of bases not matched to a gene: 10. CDR3 in DNA: TGTGCCACCAAAAGACTAGCGGCCCCCAATGAGCAGTTCTTC. Its protein product is CATKRLAAPNEQFF.

V usage is TRBV19 and J usage is TRBJ1-1, with TRBD1 identical over 8 bases. V was pared by 4 bases and J by 4 bases, with 8 bases of the junction left unmatched. This CDR3 is built from 15 residues. Germline-derived CDR1 and CDR2 are LNHDA and SQIVND (reference sequence). CDR3 protein: CASSTARGHGTEAFF. For the CDR3, the DNA is TGTGCCAGTAGTACCGCCAGGGGGCATGGCACTGAAGCTTTCTTT.

This clone turned up a few times. The chain links TRBV7-3 to TRBJ2-7, with TRBD1 matching 8 bases. In germline, CDR1 is SGHTA, CDR2 FQGTGA. Trimming took 4 bases from V and 4 from J; bases not matched to a gene: 24. CDR3 length equals 20 residues. The CDR3 region is CASSSPLYGQGQGARYEQYF. The CDR3 nucleotides read TGTGCCAGCAGCTCCCCCCTATATGGACAGGGTCAAGGAGCGCGGTACGAGCAGTACTTC.

The gene calls are TRBV9 and TRBJ2-1, with 12 positions matching TRBD2. Germline loops: CDR1 SGDLS, CDR2 YYNGEE. This CDR3 has 15 amino acids. V gave up 0 bases and J gave up 8 bases; unmatched junction bases: 3. The CDR3 loop is CASSVGTSGTYEQFF. In DNA, the CDR3 is TGTGCCAGCAGCGTAGGGACTAGCGGGACCTATGAGCAGTTCTTC.